These 31 T cell receptor beta chains originate from one sample sequenced in a study of blood T cell repertoires in COVID-19. Only in-frame clones appear in the TCRdb table, and some are missing; sequencing was by immunoSEQ multiplex PCR. The table lists over 200,000 clones, around 88% of them singletons. The sample comprised peripheral blood. These receptors came from an elderly man with acute or convalescent COVID-19.

This rearrangement joins TRBV7-2 to TRBJ2-3; a possible D gene is TRBD2 (5 bases). There are 14 residues in the CDR3. Trimming left V 2 bases short and J 3 bases short, with 9 bases between. Germline V lookup: CDR1 SGHTA, CDR2 FQGNSA. The CDR3 spells CASSLPGITDTQYF. The CDR3, as DNA: TGTGCCAGCAGCTTACCGGGGATAACAGATACGCAGTATTTT. Using reference TRBV7-2 and TRBJ2-3 for the parts outside the CDR3, the full variable domain is GAGVSQSPSNKVTEKGKDVELRCDPISGHTALYWYRQSLGQGLEFLIYFQGNSAPDKSGLPSDRFSAERTGGSVSTLTIQRTQQEDSAVYLCASSLPGITDTQYFGPGTRLTVL.

The chain carries TRBV21-1 and TRBJ2-6; no check of the table's D call, TRBD2, against the DNA was made. TRBV21-1 is listed as a pseudogene. The CDR3 has 16 residues. Written as DNA, the CDR3 is TGTGCCAGCAGCAAAGAAGAAGCCTCTGGGGCCAACGTCCTGACTTTC. Translated: CASSKEEASGANVLTF.

This chain joins TRBV5-4 and TRBJ1-2; tentatively, D is TRBD1 (6 bases). CDR1 and CDR2 (germline): SGHNT, YYREEE (reference sequence). The V gene lost 0 bases and the J gene lost 3 bases, with 6 bases spanning the gap. The CDR3 is 13 residues long. The CDR3 DNA sequence: TGTGCCAGCAGCTTGGCAGGGGACTATGGCTACACCTTC. Residues: CASSLAGDYGYTF.

The chain is built from TRBV18 and TRBJ2-3, with D unresolved. The CDR3 has 14 residues. From germline, CDR1 is KGHSH and CDR2 LQKENI. Trimming removed 0 bases at V and 1 base at J, with 5 bases between. DNA of the CDR3: TGTGCCAGCTCACCACCGGCCCGCACAGATACGCAGTATTTT. This codes for CASSPPARTDTQYF.

The gene calls are TRBV19 and TRBJ2-2, with D possibly being TRBD2 (5 bases). With 4 bases removed from V and 0 bases from J, the gap between germline ends came to 6 bases. This CDR3 has 14 residues. Germline CDR1 LNHDA, CDR2 SQIVND (reference sequence). CDR3 residues: CASSRAANTGELFF. CDR3 in DNA: TGTGCCAGTAGTAGAGCGGCGAACACCGGGGAGCTGTTTTTT.

CDR3 nucleotide sequence: TGTGCCAGCAGCTTCCGACCTAGCGGGGGGTCAGATACGCAGTATTTT. Encoded protein: CASSFRPSGGSDTQYF. The V gene is TRBV7-2, the J gene TRBJ2-3; TRBD2 aligns across 11 bases. CDR3 length: 16 residues. CDR1 is SGHTA and CDR2 is FQGNSA in the germline V gene. The junction had 6 bases not matched to a gene; V was cut back by 3 bases and J by 4 bases.

V gene TRBV18 combines with J gene TRBJ2-3; the D gene is possibly TRBD2 (7 bases). V dropped 3 bases and J dropped 3 bases, with 16 bases sitting between them. The CDR3 runs 16 residues. Germline V CDR1 and CDR2: KGHSH, LQKENI. The CDR3 coding sequence is TGTGCCAGCTCACCCTCCGCGGGGGCACCAACAGATACGCAGTATTTT. Encoded protein: CASSPSAGAPTDTQYF.

The chain joins TRBV15 to TRBJ2-7, with a weak D call TRBD2 (6 bases). Germline CDR1 and CDR2: LNHNV and YYDKDF (reference sequence). CDR3 length equals 13 residues. The V end was cut by 0 bases, the J end by 5 bases, with 8 bases between. The DNA for the CDR3 is TGTGCCACCAGCAGAGATCCGGGGGACGAGCAGTACTTC. Translating it yields CATSRDPGDEQYF.

The genes are TRBV5-1 and TRBJ2-1; 7 bases fit TRBD2. Germline V gene lookup returns CDR1 SGHRS and CDR2 YFSETQ. V was pared by 2 bases and J by 7 bases, with 15 bases of the junction left unmatched. The length of the CDR3 is 17 residues. This CDR3 is CASSFGTAGVAGNEQFF. CDR3 nucleotides: TGCGCCAGCAGCTTCGGAACGGCGGGGGTAGCTGGGAATGAGCAGTTCTTC.

This chain joins TRBV19 and TRBJ2-1; 8 bases line up with TRBD2. This CDR3 is built from 15 residues. CDR1 LNHDA and CDR2 SQIVND come from the germline V gene (reference sequence). The trim removed 3 bases at V and 5 bases at J, leaving 6 bases unmatched. CDR3 DNA: TGTGCCAGTAGTATCCCGGGACTAGGTCACAATGAGCAGTTCTTC. This encodes CASSIPGLGHNEQFF.

This clone was counted a few times. The chain combines TRBV24-1 with TRBJ2-2; TRBD2 matches at 7 bases. Germline V CDR1 and CDR2: KGHDR, SFDVKD. Trimming removed 3 bases from V and 1 base from J; junction bases left unmatched: 4. CDR3 length: 16 residues. CDR3 coding DNA: TGTGCCACCAGTGATAGGTTAGCGGGGAACACCGGGGAGCTGTTTTTT. It specifies CATSDRLAGNTGELFF.

The J gene is TRBJ1-2, the V gene TRBV29-1, with 7 positions matching TRBD1. Trimming cost V 8 bases and J 4 bases; bases outside gene matches: 7. The germline V gene encodes CDR1 SQVTM and CDR2 ANQGSEA. The CDR3 runs to 12 residues. CDR3: CSQWDSFYGYTF. DNA of the CDR3: TGCAGCCAATGGGACAGCTTCTATGGCTACACCTTC.

This clone came up a few times. The chain uses TRBV11-1 and TRBJ1-1; D might be TRBD1 (6 bases). This CDR3 is built from 14 residues. The V and J ends lost 7 bases and 1 base respectively, with 13 bases between them. Per the germline V gene, CDR1 is SGHAT and CDR2 is FQDESV (reference sequence). The CDR3 DNA is TGTGCCAGCATCCGGGACAACTCGAACACTGAAGCTTTCTTT. The encoded protein is CASIRDNSNTEAFF. Variable domain in full (rest from reference TRBV11-1 and TRBJ1-1): EAEVAQSPRYKITEKSQAVAFWCDPISGHATLYWYRQILGQGPELLVQFQDESVVDDSQLPKDRFSAERLKGVDSTLKIQPAELGDSAMYLCASIRDNSNTEAFFGQGTRLTVV.

V gene TRBV12-3 or TRBV12-4 combines with J gene TRBJ1-6, with TRBD1 matching over 7 bases. The V gene end was trimmed by 7 bases and the J gene end by 14 bases; junction bases not matched to a gene: 11. This CDR3 spans 13 amino acids. In nucleotides, the CDR3 is TGTGCCAGCACCAGAGGACAGGCTGTAGCCCTCCACTTT. Its protein product is CASTRGQAVALHF.

The CDR3, as DNA: TGTGCCAGCAGCCAACTAGGGGGGCAGTATTTT. It yields the protein CASSQLGGQYF. This chain joins TRBV3-1 (or the pseudogene TRBV3-2) and TRBJ2-3, with a possible D match to TRBD1 (6 bases). This CDR3 has 11 amino acids. V gave up 2 bases and J gave up 11 bases, with 8 bases separating them. CDR1 and CDR2 from the germline V gene are LGHDT and YNNKEL (reference sequence).

The chain is built from TRBV3-1 (or the pseudogene TRBV3-2) and TRBJ2-1, with D possibly TRBD2 on 6 matching bases. Trimming cost V 3 bases and J 4 bases, with 19 bases left between them. The CDR3 has 17 amino acids. Germline lookup yields CDR1 LGHDT and CDR2 YNNKEL (reference sequence). CDR3: CASSHSGDRGLYNEQFF. CDR3 sequence (DNA): TGTGCCAGCAGCCATTCGGGGGATAGAGGACTATACAATGAGCAGTTCTTC.

The gene calls are TRBV5-1 and TRBJ2-1, with TRBD2 matching over 8 bases. Germline V lookup: CDR1 SGHRS, CDR2 YFSETQ. The CDR3 runs to 15 residues. Trimming took 1 base from V and 4 from J; bases not matched to a gene: 4. CDR3 residues: CASSLQGLDYNEQFF. For the CDR3, the DNA is TGCGCCAGCAGCTTGCAGGGACTAGATTACAATGAGCAGTTCTTC.

V and J are TRBV21-1 and TRBJ2-7; the table assigns TRBD1, which was not confirmed against the DNA. TRBV21-1 represents a pseudogene. This CDR3 is 18 amino acids long. This CDR3 is CASSSQVSGALPNYEQYF. CDR3 sequence (DNA): TGTGCCAGCAGCTCCCAAGTCTCTGGGGCCCTTCCTAACTACGAGCAGTACTTC.

The chain is built from TRBV5-1 and TRBJ1-2; D is perhaps TRBD1 (6 bases). The length of the CDR3 is 16 residues. From germline, CDR1 is SGHRS and CDR2 YFSETQ. Trimming shortened V by 0 bases and J by 4 bases, and 16 bases separated the two germline ends. DNA of the CDR3: TGCGCCAGCAGCTTGGCCGAGGGGGGGCTTGGCTATGGCTACACCTTC. Its translation is CASSLAEGGLGYGYTF.

The chain employs TRBV27 and TRBJ1-5; 7 bases are a match to TRBD1. This CDR3 region has 15 residues. The germline CDR1 and CDR2 sequences are MNHEY and SMNVEV (reference sequence). Trimming took 5 bases from V and 3 from J; bases not matched to a gene: 7. The CDR3 sequence: CASSPRQGFNQPQHF. In DNA, the CDR3 is TGTGCCAGCAGTCCTCGACAGGGCTTCAATCAGCCCCAGCATTTT.

Comments on this clone: A junction boundary mismatches the germline segment, possibly from a read error. The chain has TRBV7-9 and TRBJ2-1, with 9 bases lining up with TRBD2. CDR3 length: 16 residues. Germline values: CDR1 SEHNR, CDR2 FQNEAQ (reference sequence). The CDR3 reads CASTLGAGGLYNEQFF. The CDR3 nucleotides read TGTGCCAGCACCTTAGGAGCGGGAGGACTGTACAATGAGCAGTTCTTC.

The V gene is TRBV5-5, the J gene TRBJ2-7; TRBD2 matches 12 bases. V trimming: 4 bases; J trimming: 0 bases; junction bases outside the gene matches: 5. Germline lookup yields CDR1 SGHKS and CDR2 YYEKEE (reference sequence). CDR3 size: 16 residues. The CDR3 coding sequence is TGTGCCAGCAGCCAAACGACTAGCGGGAGCTCCTACGAGCAGTACTTC. The encoded protein is CASSQTTSGSSYEQYF.

V gene TRBV3-1 (or the pseudogene TRBV3-2) combines with J gene TRBJ2-4; D gene ambiguous. Germline values: CDR1 LGHDT, CDR2 YNNKEL (reference sequence). Between the trimmed V and J ends, which lost 0 bases and 8 bases, there was a span of 11 bases. This CDR3 has 14 residues. CDR3 DNA: TGTGCCAGCAGCCAAGATCCGGTTTTGGACATTCAGTACTTC. Encoded protein: CASSQDPVLDIQYF.

The chain is built from TRBV3-1 (or the pseudogene TRBV3-2) and TRBJ2-2, with a possible D match to TRBD1 (6 bases). The germline CDR1 and CDR2 sequences are LGHDT and YNNKEL (reference sequence). V lost 0 bases, J lost 3 bases, and 11 bases lay in between. This CDR3 spans 16 amino acids. This chain's CDR3 is CASSQDRAGDTGELFF. For the CDR3, the DNA is TGTGCCAGCAGCCAAGATCGGGCAGGGGACACCGGGGAGCTGTTTTTT.

The rearrangement links TRBV7-2 to TRBJ2-7; 12 nucleotides agree with TRBD2. Germline V gene data show CDR1 as SGHTA and CDR2 as FQGNSA. CDR3 length: 16 amino acids. V was pared by 5 bases and J by 1 base, with 6 bases of the junction left unmatched. The CDR3 nucleotides read TGTGCCAGCAGCCCGTCGGGACTAGCGGGTTCCTACGAGCAGTACTTC. Its protein product is CASSPSGLAGSYEQYF.

This rearrangement joins TRBV5-4 to TRBJ2-1; possibly TRBD1 for D (5 bases). The V gene lost 1 base and the J gene lost 0 bases, with 8 bases spanning the gap. The CDR3 has 15 residues. In germline, CDR1 is SGHNT, CDR2 YYREEE (reference sequence). DNA for the CDR3: TGTGCCAGCAGCTTGTCAGGGTTCTCCTACAATGAGCAGTTCTTC. Its protein product is CASSLSGFSYNEQFF.

The chain recombines TRBV20-1 with TRBJ2-1, with D possibly matching TRBD2 (5 bases). The CDR3 is made up of 13 amino acids. V was trimmed by 3 bases and J by 6 bases, leaving 12 bases between them. Germline-derived CDR1 and CDR2 are DFQATT and SNEGSKA (reference sequence). This CDR3 is CSASLGASNEQFF. The DNA of the CDR3 is TGCAGTGCTAGTCTGGGAGCCTCCAATGAGCAGTTCTTC.

V and J are TRBV3-1 (or the pseudogene TRBV3-2) and TRBJ2-1, with unresolved D. CDR3 length: 11 amino acids. With 2 bases removed from V and 7 bases from J, the gap between germline ends came to 3 bases. Looked up from germline, CDR1 is LGHDT and CDR2 is YNNKEL (reference sequence). In DNA, the CDR3 is TGTGCCAGCAGCCAAATAAATGAGCAGTTCTTC. Translation gives CASSQINEQFF.

This clone appeared a few times. The J gene is TRBJ2-2, the V gene TRBV5-1; the match to TRBD1 covers 8 bases. CDR3 length: 14 residues. With 5 bases clipped from V and 7 bases from J, the junction kept 7 bases outside the gene matches. Germline lookup yields CDR1 SGHRS and CDR2 YFSETQ. In DNA form, the CDR3 reads TGCGCCAGCAGTTCGGGACAGGTGGGCGGGGAGCTGTTTTTT. Translation gives CASSSGQVGGELFF.

The chain joins TRBV24-1 to TRBJ2-1, with D possibly matching TRBD1 (6 bases). Trimming removed 9 bases from V and 4 bases from J, with 12 bases in between. This CDR3 spans 13 amino acids. CDR1 is KGHDR, CDR2 SFDVKD, per germline. CDR3 residues: CATRDTFYNEQFF. For the CDR3, the DNA is TGTGCCACCCGGGACACCTTTTACAATGAGCAGTTCTTC.

This clone was detected only a few times. The CDR3 protein is CASSLQTGNNEQFF. CDR3 bases: TGTGCCAGCAGTCTACAGACAGGCAACAATGAGCAGTTCTTC. This chain links TRBV6-5 with TRBJ2-1; TRBD1 is a possible D gene (6 bases). Deletions cut 5 bases from V and 5 bases from J, with 13 bases between. Germline-derived CDR1 and CDR2 are MNHEY and SVGAGI. The CDR3 is made up of 14 amino acids.